This T cell receptor (beta chain) was identified during a study of T cells in Graves' hyperthyroidism and ophthalmopathy (dated by TCRdb to about 2019). Describing the broader study: Peripheral blood samples were taken at the time of initial diagnosis, prior to any treatment. To identify distinguishing TCR V-J signatures, a discovery cohort of 100 or so patients was used, comprising 40 to 45 with Graves' ophthalmopathy and around 60 with stable Graves' hyperthyroidism. The 95 to 100 discovery patients were divided at random into training and test sets in a 7:3 ratio. Once sampling was done, hyperthyroidism patients were given methimazole at a starting dose of 30 mg daily, whereas ophthalmopathy patients were given high-dose intravenous methylprednisolone. According to the paper, TCR Vbeta CDR3 sequencing was carried out on 135 peripheral blood samples, which came from fewer than 50 ophthalmopathy, around 74 hyperthyroidism and roughly 17 progressor patients. An independent validation cohort of about 19 hyperthyroidism patients and 17 patients who later progressed to ophthalmopathy tested prospective prediction of ophthalmopathy. In addition, the study compared T-cell repertoires in thyroid tissue and in blood from over 5 Graves' hyperthyroidism patients. General study outcomes and caveats: Sample size was not statistically predetermined, and investigators were not blinded to group allocation. Most expanded thyroid clonotypes (frequency above 0.001) were also found in blood, which suggests that blood repertoires may mirror thyroid immune responses. A 13 V-J signature model separated ophthalmopathy from stable hyperthyroidism, with around 91% sensitivity and just under 84% specificity in cross-validation and 80%/75% in testing. In validation, progression to ophthalmopathy was predicted by the model with 65% to 71% sensitivity and nearly 75% specificity, a median of about 6.4 months before onset.

This clonotype was recorded many times. Its binding antigen is unknown. Base qualities are not recorded, but no much larger clone differs from it by a single base. The TCR beta CDR3 regions were amplified from RNA transcripts. The first round of RT-PCR for the TCR CDR3 was performed with the HTBI primer set and the Qiagen OneStep RT-PCR kit. Libraries were constructed in a second round of multiplex PCR, after which size selection and purification were performed. Paired-end sequencing of the libraries was performed with 100 bp reads on an Illumina HiSeq2000. The original methods were these. Raw data were processed with SOAPnuke, discarding reads with adapters, uncalled bases, mean Phred below 15, or no exact constant-primer or identifier match. High-quality paired reads were merged using COPE v1.2.5, and each unique nucleotide sequence was defined as a clonotype. Clonotypes were aligned to IMGT TRBV, TRBD and TRBJ reference segments using MiTCR v1.1. Only V-J combinations with frequency above 0.0001, covering 99.2% of repertoires, were analysed. The TCS score was defined as the ratio of F50 (clonal expansion) to E x V (chaos), calculated using BLOSUM62-based TCRdist between CDR3 peptides within each V-J. Welch's t-statistics and random forest reduced roughly 500 V-J features to about 12, which were used in a naive Bayes classifier (R e1071). The public reads were reanalyzed by TCRdb: fastp trimming at Q25, MiXCR alignment, in-frame beta chains only. Every distinct CDR3 protein forms one entry, paired with its most common genes and DNA. Here the V and J calls rest on TCRdb's processing, not on the authors' analysis. For this sample the table gives about 530,000 distinct CDR3 sequences, of which approximately 17% were detected only once. The ten largest clones capture around 17% of the sample.

CDR1 KGHSH and CDR2 LQKENI were looked up in the germline V gene. Trimming costs V 3 bases and J 1 base, and their ends lie 18 bases apart. CDR3 length: 17 amino acids, cysteine to phenylalanine. The sequence is cut down to CDR3 DNA, 51 bases in frame from base 1. In the ophthalmopathy patients, disease was moderately to severely active, with a Clinical Activity Score of 3 or more, a NOSPECS grade of 4 or more, and a duration of less than 3 months. Patients with uncontrolled infections, other autoimmune diseases, pregnancy or lactation were excluded. Diagnoses relied on clinical symptoms, serum thyroxine and TRAb, thyroid ultrasound and orbital computed tomography. Ficoll-Paque density gradient centrifugation was used to isolate PBMCs from about 9.4 ml of fresh peripheral blood. Trizol reagent was used to extract total RNA, and RNA quality was then checked on an Agilent 2100 Bioanalyzer.

The chain employs TRBV18 and TRBJ1-1, with a tentative D gene TRBD1 over 6 matching bases. This sequence was found in a woman aged 18-30 years with Graves' ophthalmopathy. The sample consisted of blood. The nucleotide sequence is given as TGTGCCAGCTCACCGGGGTACCACAGGGCCCCGAACACTGAAGCTTTCTTT. Its amino acids are CASSPGYHRAPNTEAFF.